This T cell receptor beta chain was recorded in a study of T cell responses to AZD1222 COVID-19 vaccine. Regarding the study as a whole: Scientists sampled the repertoires only once the peak T cell response had passed. Baseline testing showed seropositivity in only 5 or 6 AZD1222 recipients. Spike-specific TCR breadth and depth grew following two AZD1222 doses. Donor demographics were predominantly white British with a female majority; clonal diversity may be underestimated.

This clone was counted a single time. Its antigen remains unidentified. Germline assignment: CDR1 KGHSH and CDR2 LQKENI. This CDR3 region has 13 residues. Trimming stripped 6 bases from V and 6 bases from J, with 14 bases between. Repertoires were generated with immunoSEQ multiplex PCR, while TCRdb's copy carries only in-frame clones and drops some. The sample consists of around 140,000 clones, roughly 88% of them appearing once. Material: peripheral blood, obtained 28 days after the second AZD1222 dose. The V gene is TRBV18, the J gene TRBJ1-1; no clear D gene. The clonotype was recovered from an adult who received the AZD1222 COVID-19 vaccine. The CDR3 coding sequence is TGTGCCAGCTCGAAGGACGGGGTTGCTGAAGCTTTCTTT. It codes for CASSKDGVAEAFF.